The 19 T cell receptor beta chains in this list originate from one sample, sequenced in a study of control samples from healthy donors and cancer patients. Produced via immunoSEQ multiplex PCR; TCRdb's table is partial and in-frame only. The sample shows about 83,000 clones, 91% of them seen only once. Material for sequencing was blood. The source is a man between 50 and 59 years old in good health.

V usage is TRBV7-2 and J usage is TRBJ1-5; D is unclear. The germline V gene encodes CDR1 SGHTA and CDR2 FQGNSA. There are 14 residues in the CDR3. V was trimmed by 3 bases and J by 6 bases, leaving 12 bases between them. CDR3 coding DNA: TGTGCCAGCAGCTTCAGCAGAGACGCTCAGCCCCAGCATTTT. This translates into CASSFSRDAQPQHF.

The chain couples TRBV29-1 to TRBJ2-1; no clear D gene. Germline CDR1 is SQVTM and CDR2 is ANQGSEA. V lost 7 bases, J lost 0 bases, and 10 bases lay in between. This CDR3 comprises 13 residues. The CDR3: CSAIGASYNEQFF. The CDR3 nucleotides read TGCAGCGCCATAGGAGCCTCCTACAATGAGCAGTTCTTC.

The chain joins TRBV11-2 to TRBJ2-1; 10 bases match TRBD2. Germline trimming cut 5 bases from V and 4 bases from J; bases unmatched to any gene: 8. This CDR3 comprises 16 residues. Germline lookup yields CDR1 SGHAT and CDR2 FQNNGV. CDR3 nucleotide sequence: TGTGCCAGCAGCGCCCAATTAGCGGGGGGTTACAATGAGCAGTTCTTC. It yields the protein CASSAQLAGGYNEQFF.

The rearrangement joins TRBV9 to TRBJ1-1; D not resolved. CDR1 SGDLS and CDR2 YYNGEE come from the germline V gene. Trimming cost V 7 bases and J 1 base, with 11 bases left between them. The CDR3 is 13 residues long. CDR3 loop: CASEGLGNTEAFF. In DNA, the CDR3 is TGTGCCAGCGAGGGTTTGGGGAACACTGAAGCTTTCTTT.

The chain joins TRBV14 to TRBJ1-3; D is unresolved. V gave up 1 base and J gave up 4 bases, with 5 bases separating them. This CDR3 region has 13 residues. In germline, CDR1 is SGHDN, CDR2 FVKESK. The CDR3 loop reads CASSQAGGNTIYF. CDR3 nucleotide sequence: TGTGCCAGCAGCCAAGCCGGCGGAAACACCATATATTTT.

V is TRBV24-1 and J is TRBJ2-1; TRBD1 aligns across 7 bases. J gave up 8 bases and V 5 bases, and 8 bases lay outside the gene matches. This CDR3 spans 14 amino acids. The germline V gene has CDR1 KGHDR and CDR2 SFDVKD. CDR3 DNA: TGTGCCACCAGTGTCCGGACAGGAAAGGATGAGCAGTTCTTC. Protein: CATSVRTGKDEQFF.

Concerning this clone: This same CDR3 is encoded by further DNA sequences in the sample. The CDR3 DNA is TGTGCCAGCAGCCCACATGGTATAGCGGGGGGGCGTAACGAGCAGTACTTC. As protein: CASSPHGIAGGRNEQYF. This chain connects TRBV7-9 to TRBJ2-7, with TRBD2 matching 11 bases. CDR1 and CDR2 from the germline V gene are SEHNR and FQNEAQ (reference sequence). The CDR3 is 17 amino acids. The V and J ends lost 5 bases and 5 bases, in that order; junction bases with no gene match: 14.

This chain connects TRBV7-2 to TRBJ1-5, with 9 bases aligning to TRBD1. The junction had 4 bases not matched to a gene; V was cut back by 4 bases and J by 6 bases. CDR1 is SGHTA and CDR2 is FQGNSA in the germline V gene. The CDR3 has 14 residues. CDR3 sequence: CASSSQGASQPQHF. The CDR3 coding sequence is TGTGCCAGCAGCTCACAGGGGGCCTCTCAGCCCCAGCATTTT.

This rearrangement joins TRBV5-8 to TRBJ1-5, with D perhaps matching TRBD1 (6 bases). The CDR3 has 14 residues. The germline V and J ends were trimmed by 2 bases and 5 bases, with 11 bases remaining between them. Germline V gives CDR1 SGHTS, CDR2 YDEGEE. CDR3: CASSLQGIDQPQHF. In DNA form, the CDR3 reads TGTGCCAGCAGCTTACAGGGAATCGATCAGCCCCAGCATTTT.

This clone was seen only once. The chain employs TRBV27 and TRBJ1-1; D is possibly TRBD1 (5 bases). This CDR3 has 17 amino acids. Trimming shortened V by 6 bases and J by 5 bases, and 25 bases separated the two germline ends. Germline V gene lookup returns CDR1 MNHEY and CDR2 SMNVEV (reference sequence). CDR3 in DNA: TGTGCCAGCAGGCCTGCCGGGAGACCGGGGGGGGGAACTGAAGCTTTCTTT. It specifies CASRPAGRPGGGTEAFF.

This clone was found a few times. This rearrangement joins TRBV5-4 to TRBJ1-6, with D possibly TRBD1 on 6 matching bases. CDR3 length equals 14 residues. Between the trimmed V and J ends, which lost 5 bases and 10 bases, there was a span of 16 bases. CDR1 SGHNT and CDR2 YYREEE come from the germline V gene (reference sequence). Written as DNA, the CDR3 is TGTGCCAGCAGACCAAAACAGGGAGGATCACCCCTCCACTTT. This encodes CASRPKQGGSPLHF.

The chain joins TRBV30 to TRBJ2-3; no clear D. This CDR3 is 12 amino acids long. The germline gives CDR1 GTSNPN, CDR2 SVGIG (reference sequence). V lost 7 bases, J lost 1 base, and 9 bases lay in between. The CDR3 bases are TGTGCCTCCCAACGCGGCACAGATACGCAGTATTTT. It encodes CASQRGTDTQYF.

The CDR3 nucleotides are TGTGCCAGCAGTCTCCAGGCCTCCTATGGCTACACCTTC. It is translated as CASSLQASYGYTF. The chain joins TRBV6-2 or TRBV6-3 to TRBJ1-2; D is uncertain. V was trimmed by 5 bases and J by 4 bases, leaving 11 bases between them. This CDR3 contains 13 residues. Germline loops: CDR1 MNHEY, CDR2 SVGEGT.

The rearrangement uses TRBV5-1 and TRBJ2-5, with 7 bases fitting TRBD1. Germline V gene lookup returns CDR1 SGHRS and CDR2 YFSETQ. V lost 4 bases, J lost 5 bases, and 5 bases stayed unmatched. The CDR3 is 13 amino acids. In DNA form, the CDR3 reads TGCGCCAGCAGCCTGACAGGGAAGGAGACCCAGTACTTC. Translation: CASSLTGKETQYF.

This chain joins TRBV6-2 or TRBV6-3 and TRBJ1-1, with D possibly TRBD1 on 5 matching bases. CDR1 and CDR2 (germline): MNHEY, SVGEGT. Trimming stripped 8 bases from V and 6 bases from J, with 16 bases between. This CDR3 has 13 amino acids. The CDR3 sequence is CASRSRGSAEAFF. CDR3 nucleotide sequence: TGTGCCAGCCGTTCTAGGGGTAGCGCTGAAGCTTTCTTT.

A note on this clone: Sequence at one end of the junction differs from germline and may be a read error. The chain combines TRBV3-1 (or the pseudogene TRBV3-2) with TRBJ1-2; unclear D gene. Germline V gene lookup returns CDR1 LGHDT and CDR2 YNNKEL (reference sequence). The CDR3 runs to 12 residues. The CDR3 here is CASSQEVGRNTF. CDR3 coding DNA: TGTGCCAGCAGCCAAGAGGTAGGGAGGAACACTTTC.

V is TRBV9 and J is TRBJ1-1; no definite D call. The CDR3 sequence is 12 residues long. With 4 bases removed from V and 6 bases from J, the gap between germline ends came to 10 bases. Germline lookup yields CDR1 SGDLS and CDR2 YYNGEE. The DNA for the CDR3 is TGTGCCAGCAGCCCACGCGTAGCTGAAGCTTTCTTT. This encodes CASSPRVAEAFF.

The V and J genes are TRBV19 and TRBJ2-4; 11 positions match TRBD1. The CDR3 consists of 12 residues. Germline trimming cut 9 bases from V and 9 bases from J; bases unmatched to any gene: 4. Germline V CDR1 and CDR2: LNHDA, SQIVND (reference sequence). The CDR3 loop reads CASGTGGGIQYF. The CDR3, as DNA: TGTGCCAGCGGGACAGGGGGTGGCATTCAGTACTTC.

The CDR3 reads CAWSQGDRANTGELFF. Here the CDR3 DNA reads TGTGCCTGGAGTCAAGGGGACAGGGCGAACACCGGGGAGCTGTTTTTT. This chain connects TRBV30 to TRBJ2-2; TRBD1 matches at 9 bases. With V trimmed by 2 bases and J by 0 bases, 4 bases remained unmatched. The V gene's germline CDR1 is GTSNPN and CDR2 SVGIG (reference sequence). The CDR3 is made up of 16 amino acids.